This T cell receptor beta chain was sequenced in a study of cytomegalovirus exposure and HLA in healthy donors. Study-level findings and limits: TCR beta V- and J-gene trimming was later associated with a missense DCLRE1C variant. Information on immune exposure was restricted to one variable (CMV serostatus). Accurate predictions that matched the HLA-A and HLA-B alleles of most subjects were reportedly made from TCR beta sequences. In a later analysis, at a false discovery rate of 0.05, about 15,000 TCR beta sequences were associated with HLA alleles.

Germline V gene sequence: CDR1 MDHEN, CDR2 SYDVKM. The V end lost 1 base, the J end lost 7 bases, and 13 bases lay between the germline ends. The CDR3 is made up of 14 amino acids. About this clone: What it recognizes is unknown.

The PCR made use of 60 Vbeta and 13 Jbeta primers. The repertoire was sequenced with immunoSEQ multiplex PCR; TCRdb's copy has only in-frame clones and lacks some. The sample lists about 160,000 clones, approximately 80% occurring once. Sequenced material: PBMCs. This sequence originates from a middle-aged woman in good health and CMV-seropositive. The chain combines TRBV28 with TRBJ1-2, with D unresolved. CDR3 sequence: CASSLSYSFGGYTF. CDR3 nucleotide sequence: TGTGCCAGCAGTTTATCATACAGCTTTGGTGGCTACACCTTC.